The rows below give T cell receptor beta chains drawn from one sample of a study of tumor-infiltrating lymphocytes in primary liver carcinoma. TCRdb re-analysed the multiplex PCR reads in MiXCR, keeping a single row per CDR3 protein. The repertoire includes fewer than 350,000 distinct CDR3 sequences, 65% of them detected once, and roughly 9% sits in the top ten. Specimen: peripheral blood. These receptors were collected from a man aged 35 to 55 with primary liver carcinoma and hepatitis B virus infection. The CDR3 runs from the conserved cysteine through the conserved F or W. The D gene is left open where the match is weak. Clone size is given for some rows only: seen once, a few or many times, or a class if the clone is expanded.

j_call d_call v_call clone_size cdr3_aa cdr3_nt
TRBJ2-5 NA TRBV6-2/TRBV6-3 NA CASTLRGAKTQYF TGTGCCAGCACCCTGCGCGGGGCCAAGACCCAGTACTTC
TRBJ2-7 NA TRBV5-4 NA CASSSQGSSSEQYF TGTGCCAGCAGCTCCCAAGGGTCGTCCTCCGAGCAGTACTTC
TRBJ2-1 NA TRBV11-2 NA CASSLWEVGNSIEQFF TGTGCCAGCAGCTTATGGGAAGTCGGGAATTCCATAGAGCAGTTCTTC
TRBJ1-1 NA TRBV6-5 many CASRSGRTNTEAFF TGTGCCAGCAGGTCGGGACGGACGAACACTGAAGCTTTCTTT
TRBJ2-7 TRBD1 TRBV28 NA CASSVLKGQGWEQYF TGTGCCAGCAGTGTTTTAAAGGGACAGGGGTGGGAGCAGTACTTC
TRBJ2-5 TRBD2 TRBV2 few CASRSDQREIETQYF TGTGCCAGCAGGAGTGACCAGCGGGAAATAGAGACCCAGTACTTC
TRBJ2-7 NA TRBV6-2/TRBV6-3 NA CVSSLAYSYEQYF TGTGTCAGCAGTCTGGCATACTCCTACGAGCAGTACTTC
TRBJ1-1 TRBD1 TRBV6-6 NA CASSYPRDRSRGSEAFF TGTGCCAGCAGTTACCCCCGGGACAGGAGCAGAGGATCTGAAGCTTTCTTT
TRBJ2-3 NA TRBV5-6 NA CVSSSDTIASDTQYF TGTGTCAGCAGCTCCGACACGATAGCGTCAGATACGCAGTATTTT
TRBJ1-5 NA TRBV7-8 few CASSSLGSSNQPQHF TGTGCCAGCAGCTCACTCGGGAGTAGCAATCAGCCCCAGCATTTT
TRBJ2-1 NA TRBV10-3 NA CAISERAGTDNEQFF TGTGCCATCAGTGAAAGGGCAGGGACGGACAATGAGCAGTTCTTC
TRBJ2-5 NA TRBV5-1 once CASSLLSLQETQYF TGCGCCAGCAGCTTGTTGTCACTTCAAGAGACCCAGTACTTC
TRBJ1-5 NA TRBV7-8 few CASSLAVGGNQPQHF TGTGCCAGCAGCTTAGCGGTAGGGGGCAATCAGCCCCAGCATTTT
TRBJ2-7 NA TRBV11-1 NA CVSRGKRSYGQYF TGTGTCAGCAGAGGGAAGCGATCCTACGGGCAGTACTTC
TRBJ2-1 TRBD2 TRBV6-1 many CASSGLAGLYNEQFF TGTGCCAGCAGTGGCTTAGCGGGATTGTACAATGAGCAGTTCTTC
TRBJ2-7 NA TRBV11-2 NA CASREGAAWIEEQYF TGTGCCAGCAGGGAAGGGGCCGCATGGATAGAGGAGCAGTACTTC
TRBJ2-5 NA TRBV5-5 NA CASSSGHLQETQYF TGTGCCAGCAGCTCGGGACACCTCCAAGAGACCCAGTACTTC
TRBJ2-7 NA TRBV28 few CASSPSGSQQYEQYF TGTGCCAGCAGTCCGTCCGGGAGTCAGCAGTACGAGCAGTACTTC
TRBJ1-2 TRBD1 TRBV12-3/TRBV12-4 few CASRRQGLDYGYTF TGTGCCAGCAGGCGACAGGGGTTGGACTATGGCTACACCTTC
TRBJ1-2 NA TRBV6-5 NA CASSYSQVHGYTF TGTGCCAGCAGTTACAGCCAGGTCCATGGCTACACCTTC
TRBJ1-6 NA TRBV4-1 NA CASSHILGAKGSPPHF TGCGCCAGCAGCCATATACTGGGGGCCAAAGGTTCACCCCCCCACTTT
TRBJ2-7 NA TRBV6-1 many CASSEAEHREQYF TGTGCCAGCAGTGAAGCGGAACACCGCGAGCAGTACTTC
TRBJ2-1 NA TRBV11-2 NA CASSFAQIFYNGQFF TGTGCCAGCAGCTTCGCGCAGATCTTCTACAATGGGCAGTTCTTC
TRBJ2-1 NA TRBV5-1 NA CASSLGAARVTYNEQFF TGCGCCAGCAGCTTGGGAGCGGCAAGGGTAACGTACAATGAGCAGTTCTTC
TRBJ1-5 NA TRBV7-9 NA CASSSSRVSNQPQHF TGTGCCAGCAGCTCCTCAAGGGTTAGCAATCAGCCCCAGCATTTT
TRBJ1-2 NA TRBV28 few CASRSPGTTLYGYTF TGTGCCAGCAGATCTCCCGGGACAACTCTCTATGGCTACACCTTC
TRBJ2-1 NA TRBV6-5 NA CTSSSRAPVEYNEQFF TGTACCAGCAGCTCACGGGCCCCCGTGGAGTACAATGAGCAGTTCTTC
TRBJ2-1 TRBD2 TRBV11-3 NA CASSLSAGGLNEQLF TGTGCCAGCAGCTTATCAGCGGGAGGGCTCAATGAACAGTTATTC
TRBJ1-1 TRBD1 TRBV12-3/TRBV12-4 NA CAGSRGTVGGAFF TGTGCTGGCAGCAGAGGGACAGTCGGAGGAGCTTTCTTT
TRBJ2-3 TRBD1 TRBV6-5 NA CVSSPRQGGTDTRYF TGTGTCAGCAGTCCACGACAGGGGGGCACAGATACGCGGTATTTT
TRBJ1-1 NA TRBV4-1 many CASSQALRGFPFF TGCGCCAGCAGCCAGGCCCTCAGAGGGTTCCCTTTCTTT
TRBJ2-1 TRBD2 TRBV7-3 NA CASSLEGARLRGRDNEQFF TGTGCCAGCAGCTTAGAAGGGGCGCGGTTGCGGGGGAGAGACAATGAGCAGTTCTTC
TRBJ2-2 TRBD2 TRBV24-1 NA CATSELAGGNTGELFF TGTGCCACCAGTGAATTAGCGGGAGGAAACACCGGGGAGCTGTTTTTT
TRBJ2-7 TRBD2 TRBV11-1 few CTSSFFGRDYEQYF TGTACCAGCAGCTTCTTCGGGAGGGACTACGAACAGTACTTC
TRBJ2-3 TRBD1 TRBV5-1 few CASRTGTGGGFGTDTQYF TGCGCCAGCAGGACCGGGACAGGGGGAGGTTTTGGCACAGATACGCAGTATTTT
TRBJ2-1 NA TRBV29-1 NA CSIEAGLGDEQFF TGCAGCATTGAGGCCGGACTTGGGGACGAGCAGTTCTTC
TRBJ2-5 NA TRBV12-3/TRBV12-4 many CASSLPSGQGGTQYF TGTGCCAGCAGTCTCCCTTCGGGGCAGGGCGGGACCCAGTACTTC
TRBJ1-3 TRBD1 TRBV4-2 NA CANSRGQESSGNTIYF TGTGCCAACAGCCGAGGACAGGAAAGCTCTGGAAACACCATATATTTT
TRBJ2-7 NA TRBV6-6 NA CASSYGGTYEQYF TGTGCCAGCAGTTACGGCGGTACCTACGAGCAGTACTTC
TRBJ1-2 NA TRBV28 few CASLEGLESGYGYTF TGTGCCAGTCTGGAGGGTTTGGAATCAGGCTATGGCTACACCTTC
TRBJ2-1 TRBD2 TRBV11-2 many CASSPGGLAGVDEQFF TGTGCCAGCAGCCCCGGAGGGCTAGCGGGAGTGGATGAGCAGTTCTTC
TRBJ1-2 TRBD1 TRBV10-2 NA CASSRDRKYYGYTF TGCGCCAGCAGTAGGGACAGGAAATACTATGGCTACACCTTC
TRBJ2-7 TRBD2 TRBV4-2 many CASSRGTSGYEQYF TGTGCCAGCAGCCGAGGGACTAGCGGCTACGAGCAGTACTTC
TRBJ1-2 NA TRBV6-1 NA CACGARLDSGYTF TGTGCCTGTGGGGCTCGGCTGGATTCGGGCTACACCTTC
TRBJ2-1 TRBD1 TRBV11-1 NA CASSSGGDRALNNEQFF TGCGCCAGCAGCTCAGGGGGGGACAGGGCGCTCAACAATGAGCAGTTCTTC
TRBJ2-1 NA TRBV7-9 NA CASSPEALYEQFF TGTGCCAGCAGCCCCGAGGCTCTTTACGAGCAGTTCTTC
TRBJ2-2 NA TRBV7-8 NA CVSSLGPAPGELFF TGTGTCAGCAGCCTCGGACCAGCCCCCGGGGAGCTGTTTTTT
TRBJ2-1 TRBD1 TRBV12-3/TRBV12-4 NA CASSLGRTGNEQFF TGTGCCAGCAGTTTGGGACGGACAGGAAATGAGCAGTTCTTC
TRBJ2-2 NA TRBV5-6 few CASSDVTGELFF TGTGCCAGCAGCGACGTCACCGGGGAGCTGTTTTTT
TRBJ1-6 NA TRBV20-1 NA CSVPVSSYNSPLHF TGCAGTGTCCCAGTCAGCTCCTATAATTCACCCCTCCACTTT
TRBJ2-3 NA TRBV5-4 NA CASSLQGPDTQCF TGTGCCAGCAGCTTACAGGGACCAGATACGCAGTGTTTT
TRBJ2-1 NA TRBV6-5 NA CTSRPPGQINEQFF TGTACCAGCAGGCCACCAGGGCAGATCAATGAGCAGTTCTTC
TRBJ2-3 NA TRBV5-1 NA CTSSLSLTDTQYF TGCACCAGCAGCTTGAGTTTGACAGATACGCAGTATTTT
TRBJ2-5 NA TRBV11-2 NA CASSSWGETQYF TGTGCCAGCAGCTCCTGGGGAGAGACTCAGTACTTC
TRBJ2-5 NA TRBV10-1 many CASSEGSGTETQYF TGCGCCAGCAGTGAGGGGTCAGGGACAGAGACCCAGTACTTC
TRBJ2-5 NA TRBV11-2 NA CPSSLDTGSRTQYF TGTCCCAGCAGCTTAGATACAGGTTCGCGGACCCAGTACTTC
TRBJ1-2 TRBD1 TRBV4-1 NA CASSPVDRESYGYTF TGCGCCAGCAGCCCCGTTGACAGGGAGTCCTATGGCTACACCTTC
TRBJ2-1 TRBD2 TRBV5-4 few CASSLPLAGVSEQFF TGTGCCAGCAGCCTACCACTAGCGGGAGTAAGCGAGCAGTTCTTC